These 28 T cell receptor beta chains originate from one sample sequenced in a study of cytomegalovirus exposure and HLA in healthy donors. 13 Jbeta primers and 60 Vbeta primers were used for the PCR. The protocol was immunoSEQ multiplex PCR, while the TCRdb copy is restricted to in-frame clones and leaves out a portion. Among about 140,000 clones, 70% to 85% were seen once, and the ten largest hold approximately 1.5%. Sequenced material: PBMCs. The receptor set was obtained from a man younger than 45 in good health and CMV-seropositive.

The V and J genes are TRBV6-5 and TRBJ2-3; 7 nucleotides line up with TRBD2. The CDR3 contains 15 residues. The germline V gene encodes CDR1 MNHEY and CDR2 SVGAGI. V shed 4 bases, J shed 2 bases, and the junction held 6 bases outside the gene matches. The CDR3 nucleotides read TGTGCCAGCAGTTTTCGGGACTATCCCACAGATACGCAGTATTTT. Translation gives CASSFRDYPTDTQYF.

The chain recombines TRBV7-2 with TRBJ1-3; 7 nucleotides agree with TRBD1. Germline V gene data show CDR1 as SGHTA and CDR2 as FQGNSA. V dropped 9 bases and J dropped 0; count of bases not matched to a gene: 8. This CDR3 is 15 amino acids long. The CDR3 is CARRGQANSGNTIYF. The CDR3 DNA reads TGTGCCAGAAGAGGACAGGCCAACTCTGGAAACACCATATATTTT.

The CDR3 nucleotides are TGTGCCAGCAGCCGGACAGGGGGCACCGGGGAGCTGTTTTTT. Protein product: CASSRTGGTGELFF. The chain combines TRBV11-3 with TRBJ2-2; 10 positions match TRBD1. Germline loops: CDR1 SGHNT, CDR2 YENEEA. The CDR3 has 14 residues. V was pared by 5 bases and J by 4 bases, with 1 base of the junction left unmatched.

This clone has a single count. The V gene is TRBV7-6, the J gene TRBJ2-5; 10 bases align to TRBD1. The germline V gene has CDR1 SGHVS and CDR2 FNYEAQ. The V segment lost 7 bases and the J segment 4 bases; nucleotides outside the gene matches: 3. The CDR3 spans 13 residues. CDR3 in amino acids: CASTGTGVETQYF. The CDR3 DNA is TGTGCCAGCACCGGGACAGGGGTAGAGACCCAGTACTTC.

V is TRBV5-4 and J is TRBJ2-1, with D perhaps matching TRBD1 (8 bases). From germline, CDR1 is SGHNT and CDR2 YYREEE (reference sequence). The CDR3 has 18 amino acids. Between the trimmed V and J ends, which lost 1 base and 1 base, there was a span of 18 bases. The CDR3 nucleotides are TGTGCCAGCAGCTTGACAGGGGGGGATTTTAAGTCCTACAATGAGCAGTTCTTC. Translated: CASSLTGGDFKSYNEQFF. Full variable domain (outside the CDR3, taken from reference TRBV5-4 and TRBJ2-1): ETGVTQSPTHLIKTRGQQVTLRCSSQSGHNTVSWYQQALGQGPQFIFQYYREEENGRGNFPPRFSGLQFPNYSSELNVNALELDDSALYLCASSLTGGDFKSYNEQFFGPGTRLTVL.

This clone came up once. The chain uses TRBV7-9 and TRBJ2-2; D perhaps matches TRBD2 (6 bases). The CDR3 has 13 residues. The V end was cut by 4 bases, the J end by 6 bases, with 9 bases between. Per the germline V gene, CDR1 is SEHNR and CDR2 is FQNEAQ (reference sequence). The CDR3 DNA reads TGTGCCAGCAGCTCGGGAGAGCCCGGGGAGCTGTTTTTT. Its protein is CASSSGEPGELFF.

This clone showed up just a few times. The chain has TRBV18 and TRBJ1-1; D might be TRBD1 (5 bases). The germline gives CDR1 KGHSH, CDR2 LQKENI. There are 13 residues in the CDR3. V was cut by 2 bases and J by 3 bases, with 7 bases left in between. Written as DNA, the CDR3 is TGTGCCAGCTCACCAGGAGGGGACACTGAAGCTTTCTTT. It specifies CASSPGGDTEAFF.

The chain links TRBV7-2 to TRBJ1-5; D gene ambiguous. Germline V gene sequence: CDR1 SGHTA, CDR2 FQGNSA. There are 15 residues in the CDR3. Trimming pared 0 bases from V and 7 bases from J, leaving 13 bases between. The CDR3 DNA is TGTGCCAGCAGCTTAGCTATACCAGGAAGGCAGCCCCAGCATTTT. It is translated as CASSLAIPGRQPQHF.

The J gene is TRBJ2-3, the V gene TRBV15; 11 bases fit TRBD2. Trimming cost V 9 bases and J 5 bases; bases outside gene matches: 4. The CDR3 contains 13 residues. Germline lookup yields CDR1 LNHNV and CDR2 YYDKDF (reference sequence). Here the CDR3 reads CATRLAGGDTQYF. The CDR3 region has the DNA TGTGCCACTAGGCTAGCGGGAGGAGATACGCAGTATTTT.

The V gene is TRBV21-1, the J gene TRBJ2-7; the table's TRBD2 call for D was not verified on the DNA. TRBV21-1 is annotated as a pseudogene. CDR3 length: 12 residues. The CDR3 protein is CAIPRTSDEQYF. The CDR3 DNA reads as TGTGCAATCCCCCGTACTAGCGACGAGCAGTACTTC.

The chain joins TRBV6-5 to TRBJ2-2; 8 nucleotides line up with TRBD1. With 6 bases clipped from V and 4 bases from J, the junction kept 4 bases outside the gene matches. The CDR3 sequence is 14 residues long. Germline V gives CDR1 MNHEY, CDR2 SVGAGI. The DNA of the CDR3 is TGTGCCAGCAGCGTAGACAGGGGCACCGGGGAGCTGTTTTTT. This encodes CASSVDRGTGELFF.

This chain uses TRBV7-2 with TRBJ2-3; 10 nucleotides agree with TRBD2. CDR1 and CDR2 (germline): SGHTA, FQGNSA. The CDR3 is 15 amino acids. The trim removed 5 bases at V and 6 bases at J, leaving 8 bases unmatched. This CDR3 reads CASSLQGLAADTQYF. In DNA, the CDR3 is TGTGCCAGCAGCCTCCAAGGACTAGCGGCGGATACGCAGTATTTT.

The V and J genes are TRBV28 and TRBJ2-7, with 7 nucleotides matching TRBD2. In germline, CDR1 is MDHEN, CDR2 SYDVKM. The CDR3 has 14 residues. The trim removed 6 bases at V and 3 bases at J, leaving 8 bases unmatched. CDR3 sequence (DNA): TGTGCCAGCAGCCCCGGGGGGTGGGACTACGAGCAGTACTTC. Amino acid sequence: CASSPGGWDYEQYF.

This clone has only one observation. The chain joins TRBV4-2 to TRBJ2-5; the match to TRBD2 covers 7 bases. The length of the CDR3 is 15 residues. Per germline, CDR1 LGHNA and CDR2 YNFKEQ. V lost 0 bases and J lost 11; bases outside the gene matches: 12. CDR3 nucleotide sequence: TGTGCCAGCAGCCAAGATCGCGCGGGAGTAGGGGAGCAGTACTTC. Amino acids: CASSQDRAGVGEQYF.

This clone showed up just a few times. This chain connects TRBV18 to TRBJ2-7; weak D call: TRBD2 (6 bases). V was clipped by 3 bases and J by 6 bases, with 15 bases between them. The CDR3 is 14 amino acids. Germline CDR1 and CDR2: KGHSH and LQKENI. The CDR3 protein is CASSPGVVEGEQYF. For the CDR3, the DNA is TGTGCCAGCTCACCCGGGGTAGTGGAGGGCGAGCAGTACTTC.

This chain uses TRBV5-4 with TRBJ1-3, with D perhaps matching TRBD1 (5 bases). Trimming left V 3 bases short and J 4 bases short, with 11 bases between. Germline CDR1 SGHNT, CDR2 YYREEE (reference sequence). The CDR3 sequence is 14 residues long. The CDR3 loop reads CASSSPGGGNTIYF. The CDR3 coding sequence is TGTGCCAGCAGCTCCCCCGGGGGGGGAAACACCATATATTTT.

This clone occurred once. The chain joins TRBV6-5 to TRBJ2-3; TRBD2 agrees at 7 bases. Unmatched junction bases numbered 10, after V lost 6 bases and J lost 4 bases. Germline lookup yields CDR1 MNHEY and CDR2 SVGAGI. CDR3 size: 15 residues. The CDR3 DNA follows: TGTGCCAGCAGCCCGGTGGGGGGGGGTCCAGATACGCAGTATTTT. The encoded protein is CASSPVGGGPDTQYF.

The chain links TRBV5-1 to TRBJ2-2; 8 bases are shared with TRBD2. V lost 4 bases and J lost 5; bases outside the gene matches: 7. Germline lookup yields CDR1 SGHRS and CDR2 YFSETQ. The CDR3 has 15 amino acids. CDR3 nucleotides: TGCGCCAGCAGCCCCTTAGCGGGATCGACCGGGGAGCTGTTTTTT. It encodes CASSPLAGSTGELFF.

The chain carries TRBV11-3 and TRBJ2-2, with TRBD2 as a possible D gene (6 bases). Germline V gives CDR1 SGHNT, CDR2 YENEEA. The CDR3 spans 17 residues. Trimming removed 1 base from V and 6 bases from J, with 18 bases in between. CDR3 nucleotide sequence: TGTGCCAGCAGCTTAGGGCTGGTCGGGAGTCAGGCCGGGGAGCTGTTTTTT. Encoded protein: CASSLGLVGSQAGELFF. The whole variable domain, filled in from reference TRBV11-3 and TRBJ2-2, reads EAGVVQSPRYKIIEKKQPVAFWCNPISGHNTLYWYLQNLGQGPELLIRYENEEAVDDSQLPKDRFSAERLKGVDSTLKIQPAELGDSAVYLCASSLGLVGSQAGELFFGEGSRLTVL.

J is TRBJ1-5 and V is TRBV18; TRBD1 agrees at 8 bases. Germline V gene sequence: CDR1 KGHSH, CDR2 LQKENI. Trimming took 5 bases from V and 0 from J; bases not matched to a gene: 3. The CDR3 length is 15 residues. CDR3 nucleotides: TGTGCCAGCTCAATACAGGGGGGTAGCAATCAGCCCCAGCATTTT. Its translation is CASSIQGGSNQPQHF.

This chain connects TRBV28 to TRBJ1-6, with 7 bases lining up with TRBD1. The J segment lost 7 bases and the V segment lost 6 bases, leaving 15 bases of the junction unmatched. The germline gives CDR1 MDHEN, CDR2 SYDVKM. The CDR3 has 17 amino acids. As DNA, the CDR3 is TGTGCCAGCAGCCGAGGGGGCACAGGGTGGGCGAATTCACCCCTCCACTTT. It encodes CASSRGGTGWANSPLHF.

This clone appeared once. The chain carries TRBV5-1 and TRBJ2-1; tentatively, D is TRBD1 (5 bases). CDR1 and CDR2 (germline): SGHRS, YFSETQ. The CDR3 length is 16 residues. V was clipped by 4 bases and J by 2 bases, with 16 bases between them. The CDR3 DNA follows: TGCGCCAGCAGCCCTGAAGGGCAGGGCACCTACAATGAGCAGTTCTTC. Its protein product is CASSPEGQGTYNEQFF.

The chain combines TRBV15 with TRBJ2-7; weak D call: TRBD1 (5 bases). CDR1 LNHNV and CDR2 YYDKDF come from the germline V gene (reference sequence). This CDR3 is built from 11 residues. V lost 7 bases and J 5 bases, leaving 9 bases between the germline ends. CDR3 loop: CATKGRNEQYF. The CDR3 DNA reads TGTGCCACCAAGGGGCGTAACGAGCAGTACTTC.

The chain combines TRBV7-6 with TRBJ1-2, with no clear D. Germline V gives CDR1 SGHVS, CDR2 FNYEAQ. V lost 5 bases to trimming and J lost 1 base, with 17 bases between them. This CDR3 is 16 amino acids long. The CDR3 coding sequence is TGTGCCAGCAGCCCCGAGTCCTCCTTTGGTAACTATGGCTACACCTTC. Protein sequence: CASSPESSFGNYGYTF.

This rearrangement joins TRBV6-5 to TRBJ1-4; 7 bases match TRBD1. This CDR3 has 15 amino acids. The germline V gene has CDR1 MNHEY and CDR2 SVGAGI. J lost 8 bases, V lost 6 bases, and 12 bases had no gene match. The CDR3 loop is CASSGLTGAGEKLFF. CDR3 in DNA: TGTGCCAGCAGCGGCCTTACAGGGGCAGGGGAAAAACTGTTTTTT.

The J gene is TRBJ2-7, the V gene TRBV5-1, with 8 bases that match TRBD1. The germline V gene encodes CDR1 SGHRS and CDR2 YFSETQ. J was trimmed by 0 bases and V by 3 bases; bases with no gene match: 8. This CDR3 is built from 16 residues. For the CDR3, the DNA is TGCGCCAGCAGCTCCCAAACAGGGGGTAGCTCCTACGAGCAGTACTTC. This encodes CASSSQTGGSSYEQYF.

The chain is built from TRBV19 and TRBJ1-6; the D is unclear. Germline V gives CDR1 LNHDA, CDR2 SQIVND (reference sequence). V was cut by 10 bases and J by 4 bases, with 11 bases left in between. The CDR3 has 13 amino acids. In DNA, the CDR3 is TGTGCCACCTCCGACGGGTATAATTCACCCCTCCACTTT. Its protein is CATSDGYNSPLHF.

The chain has TRBV4-1 and TRBJ2-1; 7 bases fit TRBD1. CDR1 is MGHRA, CDR2 YSYEKL, per germline. With 4 bases clipped from V and 0 bases from J, the junction kept 3 bases outside the gene matches. The CDR3 length is 15 residues. CDR3 region: CASSLWTGSYNEQFF. The CDR3 bases are TGCGCCAGCAGCCTGTGGACAGGCTCCTACAATGAGCAGTTCTTC.